The clone carrying this T cell receptor (beta chain) was detected ten times or more. Its antigen is still unknown. Expressed TCRB transcripts were sequenced because the entire RNA isolate underwent reverse transcription. Method: immunoSEQ multiplex PCR; TCRdb's copy keeps in-frame clones and lacks some. The sample lists roughly 350,000 clones, 9.5% to 10% occurring once. CDR1 and CDR2 (germline): SGHRS, YFSETQ. The length of the CDR3 is 15 residues. The V segment lost 4 bases and the J segment 4 bases; nucleotides outside the gene matches: 8. This record comes from a study of beta chain features in type 1 diabetes. Study-wide results and limits: There was a moderate but significant shortening of TCRB CDR3s in all four CD4+ subsets of Type 1 diabetes patients.

This TCR derives from a man between 25 and 39 years old with type 1 diabetes. V and J are TRBV5-1 and TRBJ1-1, with 9 bases matching TRBD1. Source material: central memory CD4+ T cells from blood. CDR3 amino acids: CASSARGQGGTEAFF. The CDR3 DNA sequence: TGCGCCAGCAGCGCCCGGGGACAGGGAGGCACTGAAGCTTTCTTT.